This T cell receptor (beta chain) was documented in a study of Graves' ophthalmopathy and Graves' hyperthyroidism. V dropped 5 bases and J dropped 2 bases, with 3 bases sitting between them. CDR3 size: 10 residues. Per germline, CDR1 DFQATT and CDR2 SNEGSKA (reference sequence). This clonotype was seen repeatedly, ten times or more. Amplified TCR beta CDR3 regions were obtained using RNA transcripts as template. The workflow started with a first-round RT-PCR run with HTBI primers and then moved on to a second-round multiplex PCR. A single record per CDR3 protein comes from TCRdb applying MiXCR to the multiplex PCR reads. This sample has about 400,000 distinct CDR3 sequences, with approximately 16% found just once.

The TCR was taken from a young woman with Graves' ophthalmopathy. The chain carries TRBV20-1 and TRBJ2-5; no clear D gene. Sequencing used peripheral blood. The CDR3 is CSALQETQYF. CDR3 DNA: TGCAGTGCTCTACAAGAGACCCAGTACTTC.